These 13 T cell receptor beta chains were sequenced from one sample in a study of blood T cell repertoires in COVID-19. The table came from immunoSEQ multiplex PCR; TCRdb's copy has only in-frame clones and leaves some out. The sample includes 50,000 to 60,000 clones, roughly 85% of them seen just once. The source material was peripheral blood. The source of these receptors is a human donor in a cohort sampled during active COVID-19.

CDR3 sequence reads: CASSQVGAGVHEQFF. In nucleotides, the CDR3 is TGTGCCAGCAGCCAAGTCGGAGCGGGAGTACATGAGCAGTTCTTC. This chain joins TRBV4-2 and TRBJ2-1, with 8 nucleotides matching TRBD2. The CDR3 is made up of 15 amino acids. With V trimmed by 1 base and J by 8 bases, 7 bases remained unmatched. Germline CDR1 and CDR2: LGHNA and YNFKEQ.

This clone was found a few times. The genes are TRBV28 and TRBJ1-6, with D uncertain. This CDR3 region has 15 residues. V was pared by 5 bases and J by 4 bases, with 12 bases between. Looked up from germline, CDR1 is MDHEN and CDR2 is SYDVKM. The CDR3 sequence: CASSPGHPYNSPLHF. CDR3 nucleotide sequence: TGTGCCAGCAGTCCGGGTCACCCTTATAATTCACCCCTCCACTTT.

This chain connects TRBV11-2 to TRBJ2-3, with 8 bases lining up with TRBD2. The CDR3 totals 14 residues. V lost 5 bases to trimming and J lost 9 bases; unmatched junction nucleotides: 10. The germline gives CDR1 SGHAT, CDR2 FQNNGV. CDR3 loop: CASSPNSGGLTQYF. The CDR3 DNA sequence: TGTGCCAGCAGCCCCAACTCGGGGGGGTTAACGCAGTATTTT.

The gene calls are TRBV7-8 and TRBJ1-2; TRBD1 might be the D (5 bases). Deletions cut 1 base from V and 2 bases from J, with 8 bases between. The germline gives CDR1 SGHVS, CDR2 FQNEAQ. The CDR3 consists of 14 residues. The CDR3 loop reads CASSLGWTNYGYTF. The DNA for the CDR3 is TGTGCCAGCAGCTTAGGTTGGACAAACTATGGCTACACCTTC.

V is TRBV14 and J is TRBJ2-1, with TRBD1 matching over 11 bases. Looked up from germline, CDR1 is SGHDN and CDR2 is FVKESK. The CDR3 loop spans 17 amino acids. Trimming removed 5 bases from V and 8 bases from J; junction bases left unmatched: 14. The CDR3 loop reads CASSAWIGTGGFDEQFF. The CDR3, as DNA: TGTGCCAGCAGCGCCTGGATCGGGACAGGGGGTTTCGATGAGCAGTTCTTC. The full variable domain, with the rest looked up from reference TRBV14 and TRBJ2-1, is EAGVTQFPSHSVIEKGQTVTLRCDPISGHDNLYWYRRVMGKEIKFLLHFVKESKQDESGMPNNRFLAERTGGTYSTLKVQPAELEDSGVYFCASSAWIGTGGFDEQFFGPGTRLTVL.

The chain has TRBV23-1 and TRBJ1-2; D unresolved. TRBV23-1 is an open reading frame, and its role is uncertain. The CDR3 has 17 amino acids. The V end lost 2 bases, the J end lost 0 bases, and 16 bases lay between the germline ends. The CDR3 loop reads CASSQTSPGKANYGYTF. The CDR3 region has the DNA TGCGCCAGCAGTCAAACGTCTCCCGGGAAAGCTAACTATGGCTACACCTTC.

V usage is TRBV6-5 and J usage is TRBJ2-7; TRBD1 agrees at 7 bases. CDR1 MNHEY and CDR2 SVGAGI come from the germline V gene. V was clipped by 2 bases and J by 2 bases; unmatched bases: 6. This CDR3 spans 15 amino acids. The CDR3 DNA sequence: TGTGCCAGCAGTTACGGCCAGGGGGTAGCCTACGAGCAGTACTTC. Translated: CASSYGQGVAYEQYF.

The V call is TRBV19, the J call TRBJ1-2; D not resolved. V was trimmed by 4 bases and J by 3 bases, leaving 3 bases between them. CDR3 length: 11 amino acids. From germline, CDR1 is LNHDA and CDR2 SQIVND (reference sequence). The CDR3 bases are TGTGCCAGTAGTAACTACTATGGCTACACCTTC. Translating it yields CASSNYYGYTF.

V is TRBV3-1 (or the pseudogene TRBV3-2) and J is TRBJ2-3; 12 bases line up with TRBD2. Germline V gives CDR1 LGHDT, CDR2 YNNKEL (reference sequence). The CDR3 spans 16 residues. V dropped 6 bases and J dropped 4; count of bases not matched to a gene: 8. This CDR3 is CASSPELAGGPDTQYF. The CDR3 DNA reads as TGTGCCAGCAGTCCCGAACTAGCGGGAGGCCCAGATACGCAGTATTTT.

The J gene is TRBJ2-7, the V gene TRBV29-1; TRBD1 is a possible D gene (6 bases). Germline V gene sequence: CDR1 SQVTM, CDR2 ANQGSEA. V was trimmed by 5 bases and J by 6 bases, leaving 20 bases between them. This CDR3 has 14 amino acids. CDR3: CSVPAVQGTSEQYF. The CDR3 region has the DNA TGCAGCGTTCCCGCCGTACAGGGAACATCCGAGCAGTACTTC.

The CDR3 DNA is TGCGCCAGCAGCATAGGTTGGGGAGGCACAGATACGCAGTATTTT. Protein sequence: CASSIGWGGTDTQYF. This chain links TRBV5-1 with TRBJ2-3, with D tentatively TRBD2 (5 bases). The CDR3 loop spans 15 amino acids. The V and J ends lost 4 bases and 1 base respectively, with 13 bases between them. Germline V CDR1 and CDR2: SGHRS, YFSETQ.

The rearrangement joins TRBV5-4 to TRBJ2-7, with D possibly being TRBD2 (5 bases). Between the trimmed V and J ends, which lost 0 bases and 0 bases, there was a span of 16 bases. This CDR3 contains 17 residues. Germline V gives CDR1 SGHNT, CDR2 YYREEE (reference sequence). CDR3 sequence (DNA): TGTGCCAGCAGCTTGGGAGGGTCGGGGTCCAGCTCCTACGAGCAGTACTTC. Translation gives CASSLGGSGSSSYEQYF.

The chain uses TRBV28 and TRBJ1-1; no clear D gene. CDR3 length equals 15 residues. Germline CDR1 is MDHEN and CDR2 is SYDVKM. V lost 3 bases to trimming and J lost 1 base, with 12 bases between them. This CDR3 is CASSFGGPKNTEAFF. CDR3 nucleotides: TGTGCCAGCAGTTTCGGCGGGCCGAAGAACACTGAAGCTTTCTTT.